The clone carrying this TCR beta chain was seen at least ten times. Its antigen remains unidentified. This specimen belongs to a study of CD8+CD57+ T cells in acquired aplastic anemia. Background on the study: Sorted CD4+ and CD8+ cells yielded about 3 ug of DNA on average. Broader study findings: A set of around 30 CD8+ CDR3 sequences was shared between patients and controls, and these sequences appeared highly expressed in patients. Patient and control CD8+ Simpson's diversity was not significantly different.

Germline CDR1 LNHDA, CDR2 SQIVND (reference sequence). The CDR3 is made up of 14 amino acids. The germline V and J ends were trimmed by 3 bases and 5 bases, with 13 bases remaining between them. The template for TCR beta VDJ and CDR3 sequence profiling was genomic DNA. Using its own MiXCR run on the reads, TCRdb lists one record per CDR3 protein. The table records 75,000 to 90,000 distinct CDR3 sequences, over 35% of them present only once. This chain connects TRBV19 to TRBJ1-2; D may be TRBD1 (6 bases). The clonotype was recovered from a human donor in good health, serving as a control. The sequencing sample was made of sorted CD4+, CD8+, or CD8+CD57+ T cells (not recorded which) from PBMCs. The CDR3 spells CASSILQGQYGYTF. In DNA, the CDR3 is TGTGCCAGTAGTATCCTTCAGGGGCAGTATGGCTACACCTTC.